This TCR beta chain appears in the sequencing data of a study of blood T cell repertoires in COVID-19. In the study overall: The samples span acute and convalescent COVID-19 from the United States, Italy and Spain. PBMCs, B-cell-depleted T cells, or T cells were the source of the cDNA or gDNA that made up the material.

Original processing notes: Quantification of nucleated cells was approximated via reference gene primer amplification. Measured with immunoSEQ multiplex PCR; TCRdb has only the in-frame clones, and not every one. V and J calls and clone size come straight from that table; D and trimming were deduced from the DNA. The top ten clones hold 9% to 9.5% of a sample with about 64,000 clones, 80% to 95% of them seen once. This CDR3 contains 14 residues. The germline gives CDR1 MDHEN, CDR2 SYDVKM. J gave up 8 bases and V 8 bases, and 11 bases lay outside the gene matches. This receptor was taken from a woman older than 75 with active COVID-19. V and J are TRBV28 and TRBJ2-4; 8 nucleotides agree with TRBD1. The sequencing sample was made of peripheral blood. The CDR3 nucleotides read TGTGCCAGCGGCCGACAGGGGAGGTGGGACATTCAGTACTTC. Its translation is CASGRQGRWDIQYF.